The 12 T cell receptor beta chains below were found in one sample sequenced in a study of blood T cell repertoires in COVID-19. The repertoire was sequenced with immunoSEQ multiplex PCR; TCRdb's copy has only in-frame clones and lacks some. Of just over 150,000 clones listed, 84% were seen once; the top ten hold roughly 9.8%. Sample: peripheral blood. The receptors here all came from a woman aged 45-60 years with acute or convalescent COVID-19.

This clone appeared a few times. The chain joins TRBV18 to TRBJ2-5; 11 nucleotides match TRBD1. The CDR3 runs to 15 residues. Germline V lookup: CDR1 KGHSH, CDR2 LQKENI. Unmatched junction bases numbered 5, after V lost 4 bases and J lost 4 bases. The CDR3 bases are TGTGCCAGCTCACGAGCCGGGACAGGGGGAGAGACCCAGTACTTC. It encodes CASSRAGTGGETQYF.

J is TRBJ1-5 and V is TRBV5-8; 8 bases agree with TRBD1. The V and J ends lost 1 base and 2 bases, in that order; junction bases with no gene match: 11. This CDR3 region has 18 residues. Germline V gives CDR1 SGHTS, CDR2 YDEGEE. CDR3 protein: CASSLRGQGAAGNQPQHF. DNA of the CDR3: TGTGCCAGCAGCTTGAGAGGGCAGGGGGCAGCTGGCAATCAGCCCCAGCATTTT.

The chain joins TRBV6-6 to TRBJ2-1; TRBD2 agrees at 11 bases. Germline V lookup: CDR1 MNHNY, CDR2 SVGAGI (reference sequence). CDR3 size: 16 residues. After removal of 1 base from V and 4 bases from J, the junction contained 3 bases not matched to a gene. CDR3 loop: CASSYFSGRVYNEQFF. The CDR3 DNA reads as TGTGCCAGCAGTTACTTTAGCGGGAGGGTGTACAATGAGCAGTTCTTC.

The chain combines TRBV19 with TRBJ2-2; a possible D gene is TRBD1 (5 bases). Trimming removed 6 bases from V and 0 bases from J, with 11 bases in between. Germline assignment: CDR1 LNHDA and CDR2 SQIVND (reference sequence). The CDR3 length is 15 residues. CDR3 in amino acids: CASSTTAANTGELFF. CDR3 DNA sequence: TGTGCCAGTAGCACGACAGCCGCGAACACCGGGGAGCTGTTTTTT. Complete variable domain (other parts from reference TRBV19 and TRBJ2-2): DGGITQSPKYLFRKEGQNVTLSCEQNLNHDAMYWYRQDPGQGLRLIYYSQIVNDFQKGDIAEGYSVSREKKESFPLTVTSAQKNPTAFYLCASSTTAANTGELFFGEGSRLTVL.

The chain joins TRBV28 to TRBJ1-6; no firm D call. CDR3 size: 13 residues. Germline V gives CDR1 MDHEN, CDR2 SYDVKM. V was pared by 4 bases and J by 5 bases, with 6 bases between. Written as DNA, the CDR3 is TGTGCCAGCAGTTCAAGCAATAATTCACCCCTCCACTTT. Its translation: CASSSSNNSPLHF.

This clone has a single count. This sequence joins TRBV5-1 and TRBJ2-1, with 8 bases identical to TRBD1. With V trimmed by 6 bases and J by 0 bases, 5 bases remained unmatched. Germline V lookup: CDR1 SGHRS, CDR2 YFSETQ. The CDR3 is 15 amino acids. CDR3 DNA sequence: TGCGCCAGCAAAAGCGGACAGGGCTCCTACAATGAGCAGTTCTTC. Translation gives CASKSGQGSYNEQFF.

J is TRBJ2-5 and V is TRBV5-6; TRBD2 might be the D (5 bases). Germline CDR1 and CDR2: SGHDT and YYEEEE. Between the trimmed V and J ends, which lost 2 bases and 1 base, there was a span of 12 bases. The CDR3 sequence is 15 residues long. The CDR3 region is CASSFGETLQETQYF. CDR3 sequence (DNA): TGTGCCAGCAGCTTTGGGGAGACCCTCCAAGAGACCCAGTACTTC.

The chain has TRBV5-1 and TRBJ2-2; no clear D. The CDR3 is 15 amino acids. Trimming took off 1 base at V and 1 base at J, with 8 bases between the two ends. Per the germline V gene, CDR1 is SGHRS and CDR2 is YFSETQ. CDR3 DNA sequence: TGCGCCAGCAGCTTGCGAGGTGGGAACACCGGGGAGCTGTTTTTT. Protein sequence: CASSLRGGNTGELFF.

The genes are TRBV11-2 and TRBJ2-5, with D hard to call. This CDR3 is built from 15 residues. The V gene lost 0 bases and the J gene lost 1 base, with 9 bases spanning the gap. Germline values: CDR1 SGHAT, CDR2 FQNNGV. In DNA, the CDR3 is TGTGCCAGCAGCTTAGATTTTGCAGGCCAAGAGACCCAGTACTTC. It is translated as CASSLDFAGQETQYF. Looking up the rest from reference TRBV11-2 and TRBJ2-5 gives the full variable domain: EAGVAQSPRYKIIEKRQSVAFWCNPISGHATLYWYQQILGQGPKLLIQFQNNGVVDDSQLPKDRFSAERLKGVDSTLKIQPAKLEDSAVYLCASSLDFAGQETQYFGPGTRLLVL.

The chain joins TRBV20-1 to TRBJ2-7; 10 bases align to TRBD2. Germline assignment: CDR1 DFQATT and CDR2 SNEGSKA (reference sequence). The CDR3 spans 15 residues. V lost 3 bases to trimming and J lost 6 bases; unmatched junction nucleotides: 11. This CDR3 is CSASRASGSSSEQYF. As DNA, the CDR3 is TGCAGTGCTAGTCGGGCTAGCGGGAGTTCCAGCGAGCAGTACTTC.

The chain employs TRBV7-9 and TRBJ1-6, with D maybe TRBD1 (5 bases). Germline V gene lookup returns CDR1 SEHNR and CDR2 FQNEAQ (reference sequence). CDR3 length equals 17 residues. V lost 1 base to trimming and J lost 6 bases, with 16 bases between them. CDR3 coding DNA: TGTGCCAGCAGCTTAGAGACACCAGGGTGGCGTAATTCACCCCTCCACTTT. This codes for CASSLETPGWRNSPLHF.

Only a few counts were recorded for this clone. The chain combines TRBV10-3 with TRBJ1-3; the D gene is possibly TRBD1 (6 bases). The CDR3 consists of 16 residues. Germline V gives CDR1 ENHRY, CDR2 SYGVKD. Deletions cut 2 bases from V and 0 bases from J, with 11 bases between. CDR3 loop: CAISEVDSYSGNTIYF. DNA of the CDR3: TGTGCCATCAGTGAGGTGGACAGCTACTCTGGAAACACCATATATTTT.